Detailed here is one T cell receptor beta chain. The data are from a study of T cell changes during pregnancy in multiple sclerosis. Here immunoSEQ multiplex PCR was the method, and the copy in TCRdb shows in-frame clones only, minus some. The sample lists just over 50,000 clones, 94% seen once, with about 0.5% in the top ten. The TCR sequence derives from a female donor with multiple sclerosis, enrolled in a pregnancy study. The sample here was CD4+ T cells from peripheral blood mononuclear cells, taken in the second trimester of pregnancy.

Here the CDR3 reads CASSIRTGGTGELFF. Written as DNA, the CDR3 is TGTGCCAGCAGCATCAGGACTGGAGGCACCGGGGAGCTGTTTTTT. This rearrangement joins TRBV7-3 to TRBJ2-2, with D perhaps matching TRBD2 (5 bases). V was trimmed by 5 bases and J by 4 bases, leaving 14 bases between them. Germline loops: CDR1 SGHTA, CDR2 FQGTGA. The CDR3 has 15 amino acids. Full variable domain (outside the CDR3, taken from reference TRBV7-3 and TRBJ2-2): GAGVSQTPSNKVTEKGKYVELRCDPISGHTALYWYRQSLGQGPEFLIYFQGTGAADDSGLPNDRFFAVRPEGSVSTLKIQRTERGDSAVYLCASSIRTGGTGELFFGEGSRLTVL.